These 32 T cell receptor beta chains came from one sample sequenced in a study of cytomegalovirus exposure and HLA in healthy donors. PCR primers comprised 60 Vbeta and 13 Jbeta primers. Profiling relied on immunoSEQ multiplex PCR, and the TCRdb table lists in-frame clones only, not all of them. The repertoire holds approximately 190,000 clones, more than 70% seen once, with approximately 0.25% in the top ten. Sequenced material: PBMCs. The receptors originated from a boy aged 10-17 years in good health and CMV-seronegative.

This clone was observed a single time. The chain links TRBV10-2 to TRBJ1-5; 7 nucleotides line up with TRBD1. CDR1 is WSHSY, CDR2 SAAADI, per germline. The V segment lost 3 bases and the J segment 5 bases; nucleotides outside the gene matches: 1. The CDR3 runs 13 residues. CDR3 protein: CASSEGGHQPQHF. CDR3 nucleotide sequence: TGCGCCAGCAGTGAAGGGGGCCATCAGCCCCAGCATTTT.

This chain joins TRBV14 and TRBJ2-2, with D unresolved. V was trimmed by 4 bases and J by 3 bases, leaving 6 bases between them. Germline values: CDR1 SGHDN, CDR2 FVKESK. The CDR3 is 13 amino acids. CDR3 nucleotide sequence: TGTGCCAGCAGCCCCGGTTACACCGGGGAGCTGTTTTTT. Translated, it gives CASSPGYTGELFF.

In DNA, the CDR3 is TGTGCCTGGTCGCGACAGGGGGATACGCAGTATTTT. This translates into CAWSRQGDTQYF. The chain couples TRBV30 to TRBJ2-3; TRBD1 matches at 8 bases. V was pared by 5 bases and J by 6 bases, with 4 bases of the junction left unmatched. This CDR3 comprises 12 residues. Germline V gene data show CDR1 as GTSNPN and CDR2 as SVGIG (reference sequence). Together with reference TRBV30 and TRBJ2-3, the CDR3 gives the full variable domain: SQTIHQWPATLVQPVGSPLSLECTVEGTSNPNLYWYRQAAGRGLQLLFYSVGIGQISSEVPQNLSASRPQDRQFILSSKKLLLSDSGFYLCAWSRQGDTQYFGPGTRLTVL.

CDR3 region: CASSVDQRGDQETQYF. As DNA, the CDR3 is TGTGCCAGCAGCGTAGATCAGCGGGGGGACCAAGAGACCCAGTACTTC. The chain uses TRBV9 and TRBJ2-5; 9 nucleotides match TRBD2. The CDR3 consists of 16 residues. The germline V gene encodes CDR1 SGDLS and CDR2 YYNGEE. Trimming removed 0 bases from V and 0 bases from J; junction bases left unmatched: 3.

The count of this clone is one. The J gene is TRBJ2-2, the V gene TRBV7-8; a possible D gene is TRBD1 (8 bases). The CDR3 extends over 20 amino acids. Trimming shortened V by 5 bases and J by 1 base, and 26 bases separated the two germline ends. Per the germline V gene, CDR1 is SGHVS and CDR2 is FQNEAQ. CDR3 amino acids: CASSLRSTGGGGGNTGELFF. CDR3 sequence (DNA): TGTGCCAGCAGCCTACGATCAACAGGGGGGGGCGGGGGGAACACCGGGGAGCTGTTTTTT.

The chain uses TRBV28 and TRBJ1-5, with D perhaps TRBD1 (5 bases). Looked up from germline, CDR1 is MDHEN and CDR2 is SYDVKM. Trimming shortened V by 1 base and J by 4 bases, and 11 bases separated the two germline ends. The CDR3 is 15 residues long. The CDR3 protein is CASSLSLGGNQPQHF. CDR3 bases: TGTGCCAGCAGTTTATCGTTGGGGGGTAATCAGCCCCAGCATTTT.

The gene calls are TRBV9 and TRBJ1-1; 10 bases fit TRBD1. V lost 0 bases to trimming and J lost 5 bases; unmatched junction nucleotides: 7. CDR3 length: 16 residues. Germline CDR1 is SGDLS and CDR2 is YYNGEE. The CDR3 DNA follows: TGTGCCAGCAGCGTAGGGTCGGGACAGGGGCAAACTGAAGCTTTCTTT. Protein product: CASSVGSGQGQTEAFF.

This chain uses TRBV27 with TRBJ1-1; 7 bases are shared with TRBD1. V lost 6 bases, J lost 3 bases, and 7 bases stayed unmatched. The CDR3 spans 14 residues. CDR1 is MNHEY, CDR2 SMNVEV, per germline (reference sequence). The CDR3 nucleotides are TGTGCCAGCAGCCGGGGGGGACAGTACACTGAAGCTTTCTTT. It encodes CASSRGGQYTEAFF.

The chain has TRBV10-3 and TRBJ2-7, with 7 bases that match TRBD1. The germline V gene has CDR1 ENHRY and CDR2 SYGVKD. This CDR3 contains 14 residues. V trimming: 6 bases; J trimming: 2 bases; junction bases outside the gene matches: 7. CDR3 region: CAIRGADRTYEQYF. The CDR3 nucleotides read TGTGCCATCAGGGGCGCGGACAGGACCTACGAGCAGTACTTC.

Concerning this clone itself: Other DNA sequences in the same sample also yield this CDR3. This chain links TRBV5-1 with TRBJ2-5; 9 positions match TRBD1. The CDR3 is made up of 13 amino acids. V lost 4 bases, J lost 3 bases, and 1 base stayed unmatched. Germline V gene lookup returns CDR1 SGHRS and CDR2 YFSETQ. The CDR3 bases are TGCGCCAGCAGCCGGACAGGGGAAGAGACCCAGTACTTC. Protein: CASSRTGEETQYF. Supplemented by reference TRBV5-1 and TRBJ2-5, the full variable domain reads KAGVTQTPRYLIKTRGQQVTLSCSPISGHRSVSWYQQTPGQGLQFLFEYFSETQRNKGNFPGRFSGRQFSNSRSEMNVSTLELGDSALYLCASSRTGEETQYFGPGTRLLVL.

This clone was observed once. Written as DNA, the CDR3 is TGTGCCAGCAGTTACTCCTGGCAGACAGGCTACAATGAGCAGTTCTTC. Translating it yields CASSYSWQTGYNEQFF. The V call is TRBV6-5, the J call TRBJ2-1, with D maybe TRBD1 (6 bases). V lost 0 bases to trimming and J lost 3 bases, with 12 bases between them. The germline V gene encodes CDR1 MNHEY and CDR2 SVGAGI. This CDR3 spans 16 amino acids.

Comments on this clone: This specimen includes other DNA sequences encoding the same CDR3. The chain carries TRBV5-4 and TRBJ2-7; no definite D call. The CDR3 is 13 amino acids. Trimming stripped 0 bases from V and 2 bases from J, with 6 bases between. Germline V CDR1 and CDR2: SGHNT, YYREEE (reference sequence). The CDR3 spells CASSLGGPYEQYF. The CDR3 DNA is TGTGCCAGCAGCTTGGGAGGTCCCTACGAGCAGTACTTC.

V is TRBV10-2 and J is TRBJ2-7; 9 nucleotides line up with TRBD1. After removal of 7 bases from V and 3 bases from J, the junction contained 19 bases not matched to a gene. The CDR3 extends over 18 amino acids. The germline CDR1 and CDR2 sequences are WSHSY and SAAADI. The CDR3 DNA reads as TGCGCCAGCACTACAGCCGAATCTGTGTGGACAGGGGACTACGAGCAGTACTTC. It is translated as CASTTAESVWTGDYEQYF.

The CDR3 protein is CASSRGTVGPTEAFF. CDR3 sequence (DNA): TGTGCCAGCAGCAGGGGGACAGTAGGCCCCACTGAAGCTTTCTTT. The V gene is TRBV7-2, the J gene TRBJ1-1, with 7 bases identical to TRBD1. Germline CDR1 reads SGHTA; CDR2 reads FQGNSA. J lost 4 bases, V lost 5 bases, and 10 bases had no gene match. The CDR3 has 15 residues.

In its sample, this clone was seen once. The rearrangement uses TRBV2 and TRBJ1-3; TRBD1 is a possible D gene (6 bases). CDR1 is SNHLY and CDR2 is FYNNEI in the germline V gene. This CDR3 region has 15 residues. V was shortened by 5 bases and J by 0 bases, with 11 bases between the two germline ends. CDR3 sequence reads: CASSSGQTSGNTIYF. CDR3 DNA sequence: TGTGCCAGCAGTTCCGGACAGACCTCTGGAAACACCATATATTTT.

The chain is built from TRBV27 and TRBJ1-1; a weak D match, TRBD1 (5 bases). Germline CDR1 MNHEY, CDR2 SMNVEV (reference sequence). CDR3 length: 12 residues. V was cut by 10 bases and J by 5 bases, with 14 bases left in between. The CDR3 spells CATKSGVTEAFF. As DNA, the CDR3 is TGTGCCACCAAATCGGGGGTTACTGAAGCTTTCTTT.

V gene TRBV5-4 combines with J gene TRBJ2-3; D is undetermined. The CDR3 extends over 13 amino acids. From germline, CDR1 is SGHNT and CDR2 YYREEE (reference sequence). Trimming removed 5 bases from V and 4 bases from J, with 11 bases in between. The CDR3 DNA is TGTGCCAGCAGTTACCAGGTGGCAGATACGCAGTATTTT. Translating it yields CASSYQVADTQYF.

The DNA for the CDR3 is TGTGCCTGGAGTAGACCCGGGACAGAGACCGCCAAGCCCCAGCATTTT. Its protein product is CAWSRPGTETAKPQHF. The chain joins TRBV30 to TRBJ1-5, with TRBD1 matching over 7 bases. J lost 8 bases, V lost 2 bases, and 15 bases had no gene match. Germline loops: CDR1 GTSNPN, CDR2 SVGIG (reference sequence). The CDR3 has 16 amino acids.

The rearrangement links TRBV21-1 to TRBJ1-5; the table calls TRBD1, which could not be checked here. TRBV21-1 is noted as a pseudogene. The CDR3 extends over 21 amino acids. CDR3 sequence reads: CASSKALIGDKEKGSNQPQHF. As DNA, the CDR3 is TGTGCCAGCAGCAAAGCGCTCATAGGGGACAAGGAAAAGGGTAGCAATCAGCCCCAGCATTTT.

This clone was seen a handful of times. The chain recombines TRBV6-6 with TRBJ1-5, with D tentatively TRBD1 (6 bases). Germline CDR1 MNHNY, CDR2 SVGAGI (reference sequence). Trimming stripped 6 bases from V and 3 bases from J, with 9 bases between. There are 13 residues in the CDR3. CDR3 nucleotides: TGTGCCAGCAGGGACAGCTTCAATCAGCCCCAGCATTTT. Protein sequence: CASRDSFNQPQHF.

The chain carries TRBV5-6 and TRBJ2-3, with TRBD2 identical over 7 bases. Germline CDR1 is SGHDT and CDR2 is YYEEEE. This CDR3 is 17 amino acids long. V lost 2 bases, J lost 4 bases, and 13 bases stayed unmatched. The CDR3 DNA reads as TGTGCCAGCAGCTTCATTGGGGGGGGGAGGGTTGCAGATACGCAGTATTTT. It yields the protein CASSFIGGGRVADTQYF.

CDR3 sequence (DNA): TGTGCCAGTAGTTCCCGTCAGATCAAAAACATTCAGTACTTC. Protein product: CASSSRQIKNIQYF. The chain employs TRBV19 and TRBJ2-4; D is unclear. The CDR3 extends over 14 amino acids. The germline gives CDR1 LNHDA, CDR2 SQIVND (reference sequence). Trimming shortened V by 5 bases and J by 3 bases, and 11 bases separated the two germline ends.

The gene calls are TRBV20-1 and TRBJ2-1; 7 nucleotides agree with TRBD2. CDR3 length: 11 amino acids. Germline V gene sequence: CDR1 DFQATT, CDR2 SNEGSKA (reference sequence). The junction had 5 bases not matched to a gene; V was cut back by 3 bases and J by 12 bases. CDR3 bases: TGCAGTGCTAGTTACCGGGAGGTGCAGTTCTTC. Protein: CSASYREVQFF.

The chain recombines TRBV5-1 with TRBJ2-2, with D perhaps TRBD2 (6 bases). CDR1 SGHRS and CDR2 YFSETQ come from the germline V gene. The length of the CDR3 is 15 residues. V gave up 0 bases and J gave up 6 bases, with 12 bases separating them. CDR3 protein: CASSLVQGGAGELFF. DNA of the CDR3: TGCGCCAGCAGCTTGGTTCAGGGAGGCGCCGGGGAGCTGTTTTTT.

This chain connects TRBV7-2 to TRBJ2-5; the D gene is possibly TRBD2 (7 bases). The germline V and J ends were trimmed by 5 bases and 1 base, with 11 bases remaining between them. The CDR3 covers 14 residues. CDR1 is SGHTA and CDR2 is FQGNSA in the germline V gene. DNA of the CDR3: TGTGCCAGCAGCCGCGGGGGCCGCCAAGAGACCCAGTACTTC. Its translation: CASSRGGRQETQYF. Full variable domain (rest looked up from reference TRBV7-2 and TRBJ2-5): GAGVSQSPSNKVTEKGKDVELRCDPISGHTALYWYRQSLGQGLEFLIYFQGNSAPDKSGLPSDRFSAERTGGSVSTLTIQRTQQEDSAVYLCASSRGGRQETQYFGPGTRLLVL.

The chain employs TRBV14 and TRBJ1-1; tentatively, D is TRBD1 (6 bases). The CDR3 extends over 14 amino acids. Trimming took off 4 bases at V and 9 bases at J, with 18 bases between the two ends. Per the germline V gene, CDR1 is SGHDN and CDR2 is FVKESK. Here the CDR3 reads CASSRAGAGFQAFF. The CDR3 region has the DNA TGTGCCAGCAGCCGAGCGGGGGCGGGATTCCAAGCTTTCTTT.

DNA for the CDR3: TGTGCCACCGCGGTAGTTGTGACCGAGAATGAAAAACTGTTTTTT. Amino acid sequence: CATAVVVTENEKLFF. The J gene is TRBJ1-4, the V gene TRBV15; no clear D gene. In germline, CDR1 is LNHNV, CDR2 YYDKDF (reference sequence). The CDR3 sequence is 15 residues long. The V gene lost 8 bases and the J gene lost 5 bases, with 18 bases spanning the gap.

V usage is TRBV4-3 and J usage is TRBJ1-5; 8 bases agree with TRBD1. The ends lost 0 bases at V and 6 bases at J; junction bases unmatched: 7. This CDR3 has 16 amino acids. Germline lookup yields CDR1 LGHNA and CDR2 YSLEER. This CDR3 reads CASSQEYEDRVQPQHF. The DNA of the CDR3 is TGCGCCAGCAGCCAAGAATATGAGGACAGGGTTCAGCCCCAGCATTTT.

The chain links TRBV9 to TRBJ2-3, with 11 bases lining up with TRBD2. With 2 bases clipped from V and 4 bases from J, the junction kept 3 bases outside the gene matches. Germline V gene data show CDR1 as SGDLS and CDR2 as YYNGEE. The CDR3 length is 15 residues. The CDR3 reads CASSVSGGAADTQYF. For the CDR3, the DNA is TGTGCCAGCAGCGTTAGCGGGGGGGCTGCAGATACGCAGTATTTT. The entire variable domain, with the rest obtained from reference TRBV9 and TRBJ2-3, is as follows: DSGVTQTPKHLITATGQRVTLRCSPRSGDLSVYWYQQSLDQGLQFLIQYYNGEERAKGNILERFSAQQFPDLHSELNLSSLELGDSALYFCASSVSGGAADTQYFGPGTRLTVL.

The J gene is TRBJ2-1, the V gene TRBV9; 8 bases match TRBD2. V dropped 0 bases and J dropped 0; count of bases not matched to a gene: 5. The CDR3 length is 17 residues. Germline V gene data show CDR1 as SGDLS and CDR2 as YYNGEE. The CDR3 DNA reads as TGTGCCAGCAGCGTAGCCCCGGGGGGGAGCTCCTACAATGAGCAGTTCTTC. Encoded protein: CASSVAPGGSSYNEQFF.

CDR3 sequence (DNA): TGTGCCAGCTCACTTAGCGGGAGGGCTGACGAGCAGTACTTC. Translation gives CASSLSGRADEQYF. The genes are TRBV18 and TRBJ2-7, with 11 bases fitting TRBD2. The CDR3 has 14 residues. The V gene's germline CDR1 is KGHSH and CDR2 LQKENI. Unmatched junction bases numbered 4, after V lost 4 bases and J lost 5 bases.

V usage is TRBV6-5 and J usage is TRBJ2-3; unclear D gene. Trimming removed 2 bases from V and 7 bases from J, with 4 bases in between. Per germline, CDR1 MNHEY and CDR2 SVGAGI. CDR3 length equals 11 residues. The CDR3 reads CASSYGNTQYF. CDR3 DNA sequence: TGTGCCAGCAGTTACGGCAATACGCAGTATTTT.